These 24 T cell receptor beta chains were all obtained from the same sample, sequenced in a study of T cell repertoires in cytomegalovirus infection. From the reads, TCRdb called clonotypes with MiXCR, one entry per CDR3 protein. The sample lists some 100,000 distinct CDR3 sequences, about 25% occurring once. Sequenced input: CD8+ T cells from PBMCs. These receptors originate from a human donor in good health (CMV status not recorded). Some clones in this sample may be carry-over from other donors' samples.

This rearrangement joins TRBV28 to TRBJ2-7, with D perhaps TRBD2 (6 bases). The germline V and J ends were trimmed by 4 bases and 4 bases, with 14 bases remaining between them. There are 14 residues in the CDR3. Germline V gene data show CDR1 as MDHEN and CDR2 as SYDVKM. The CDR3 here is CASSSPSGVYEQYF. For the CDR3, the DNA is TGTGCCAGCAGTTCCCCGTCGGGGGTGTACGAGCAGTACTTC.

This clonotype was seen a handful of times. This chain connects TRBV4-3 to TRBJ1-2; possible D gene TRBD1, 5 bases. V was pared by 0 bases and J by 8 bases, with 16 bases between. CDR3 length: 15 residues. Germline V CDR1 and CDR2: LGHNA, YSLEER. CDR3 sequence reads: CASSQDRLGPRGYTF. The CDR3 DNA reads TGCGCCAGCAGCCAAGATCGCTTGGGGCCCCGAGGCTACACCTTC.

This clonotype has just a few counts. The rearrangement uses TRBV7-4 and TRBJ2-5; D possibly corresponds to TRBD1 (6 bases). V shed 5 bases and J shed 5 bases, with 18 bases lying between them. From germline, CDR1 is SGHVT and CDR2 SQSDAQ. The CDR3 extends over 15 amino acids. The CDR3 DNA sequence: TGTGCCAGCAGCCCCAGAGGACAGAATCGGGAGACCCAGTACTTC. It translates to CASSPRGQNRETQYF.

The J gene is TRBJ2-3, the V gene TRBV6-2 or TRBV6-3; 9 positions match TRBD2. The V gene's germline CDR1 is MNHEY and CDR2 SVGEGT. The J segment lost 4 bases and the V segment lost 7 bases, leaving 12 bases of the junction unmatched. There are 16 residues in the CDR3. The CDR3 sequence is CASTLNKREDADTQYF. CDR3 nucleotides: TGTGCCAGCACCCTGAATAAGCGGGAGGATGCAGATACGCAGTATTTT.

The chain employs TRBV7-9 and TRBJ2-5; 9 nucleotides match TRBD2. This CDR3 region has 16 residues. Trimming at V came to 5 bases and at J to 2 bases, leaving 9 bases not matched to a gene. CDR1 and CDR2 from the germline V gene are SEHNR and FQNEAQ (reference sequence). The chain's CDR3 is CASSLSGLAPQETQYF. CDR3 DNA sequence: TGTGCCAGCAGCCTCAGTGGACTAGCGCCGCAAGAGACCCAGTACTTC.

This rearrangement joins TRBV12-3 or TRBV12-4 to TRBJ2-4; D uncertain. This CDR3 region has 17 residues. The V gene lost 6 bases and the J gene lost 0 bases, with 18 bases spanning the gap. The DNA of the CDR3 is TGTGCCAGCAGCCACTCTTCAGCGCGCCTAGCCAAAAACATTCAGTACTTC. Protein: CASSHSSARLAKNIQYF.

The rearrangement links TRBV7-2 to TRBJ1-2; 7 positions match TRBD1. Germline assignment: CDR1 SGHTA and CDR2 FQGNSA. The CDR3 extends over 14 amino acids. Unmatched junction bases numbered 6, after V lost 0 bases and J lost 8 bases. Written as DNA, the CDR3 is TGTGCCAGCAGCTTAGCTACAGGGGCTAGGGGCTACACCTTC. It translates to CASSLATGARGYTF.

CDR3 nucleotides: TGTGCCAGCAGCAGCGGGGGGGCAAGAGATACGCAGTATTTT. Translated, it gives CASSSGGARDTQYF. This chain links TRBV6-6 with TRBJ2-3; 10 bases fit TRBD2. V trimming: 6 bases; J trimming: 5 bases; junction bases outside the gene matches: 5. The germline V gene has CDR1 MNHNY and CDR2 SVGAGI (reference sequence). This CDR3 has 14 residues.

In this sample, this clonotype turned up a few times. This sequence joins TRBV20-1 and TRBJ1-3; 10 nucleotides match TRBD1. Looked up from germline, CDR1 is DFQATT and CDR2 is SNEGSKA (reference sequence). The V gene end was trimmed by 0 bases and the J gene end by 4 bases; junction bases not matched to a gene: 3. The CDR3 totals 15 residues. This CDR3 is CSARDPTGGGNTIYF. CDR3 sequence (DNA): TGCAGTGCTAGAGACCCGACAGGGGGCGGAAACACCATATATTTT.

The chain uses TRBV6-2 or TRBV6-3 and TRBJ2-2; no clear D. V lost 6 bases and J 7 bases, leaving 9 bases between the germline ends. This CDR3 spans 12 amino acids. CDR1 is MNHEY and CDR2 is SVGEGT in the germline V gene. The chain's CDR3 is CASSPNGGELFF. Here the CDR3 DNA reads TGTGCCAGCAGCCCCAATGGCGGGGAGCTGTTTTTT.

This clonotype was counted between two and nine times. This sequence joins TRBV28 and TRBJ2-1, with D uncertain. V was clipped by 6 bases and J by 10 bases, with 13 bases between them. This CDR3 contains 12 residues. CDR1 MDHEN and CDR2 SYDVKM come from the germline V gene. The CDR3 protein is CASSPGGVEQFF. In DNA, the CDR3 is TGTGCCAGCAGCCCTGGTGGGGTCGAGCAGTTCTTC.

The chain joins TRBV7-6 to TRBJ2-2; D is perhaps TRBD1 (5 bases). Germline V CDR1 and CDR2: SGHVS, FNYEAQ. CDR3 length: 14 amino acids. V was clipped by 3 bases and J by 10 bases, with 15 bases between them. The CDR3: CASSFGGATVELFF. Written as DNA, the CDR3 is TGTGCCAGCAGCTTTGGTGGGGCTACAGTGGAGCTGTTTTTT.

This chain connects TRBV27 to TRBJ2-1; D gene uncertain. The germline gives CDR1 MNHEY, CDR2 SMNVEV (reference sequence). The CDR3 runs 14 residues. Trimming took 3 bases from V and 3 from J, leaving 9 bases between them. CDR3 nucleotides: TGTGCCAGCAGTTTGAGTGGTTACTACAATGAGCAGTTCTTC. It yields the protein CASSLSGYYNEQFF.

The chain uses TRBV20-1 and TRBJ2-2; 12 bases match TRBD1. The CDR3 extends over 16 amino acids. The germline CDR1 and CDR2 sequences are DFQATT and SNEGSKA (reference sequence). J gave up 4 bases and V 0 bases, and 3 bases lay outside the gene matches. CDR3 nucleotides: TGCAGTGCTAGAGATCCGGGACAGGGGGCCACCGGGGAGCTGTTTTTT. Its translation is CSARDPGQGATGELFF.

The V and J genes are TRBV29-1 and TRBJ2-1; D might be TRBD1 (5 bases). V shed 1 base and J shed 11 bases, with 9 bases lying between them. The germline gives CDR1 SQVTM, CDR2 ANQGSEA. This CDR3 is 11 amino acids long. The CDR3 is CSVEGAGQQFF. In nucleotides, the CDR3 is TGCAGCGTTGAAGGGGCAGGGCAGCAGTTCTTC.

About this clonotype itself: An end of the junction does not agree with germline; a read error may underlie this. The rearrangement uses TRBV28 and TRBJ2-4; 8 nucleotides align to TRBD2. The CDR3 consists of 22 residues. CDR1 MDHEN and CDR2 SYDVKM come from the germline V gene. Here the CDR3 reads CASSSLPLGPAGVLFSKNIQCF. The CDR3, as DNA: TGTGCCAGCAGTTCCCTCCCTCTAGGTCCAGCGGGGGTGTTATTTTCCAAAAACATTCAGTGCTTC.

This rearrangement joins TRBV15 to TRBJ1-2, with TRBD1 matching over 7 bases. This CDR3 has 14 amino acids. The germline V gene encodes CDR1 LNHNV and CDR2 YYDKDF (reference sequence). V lost 0 bases and J lost 5; bases outside the gene matches: 3. This CDR3 reads CATSRDRTGYGYTF. DNA for the CDR3: TGTGCCACCAGCAGAGATCGGACAGGATATGGCTACACCTTC.

The rearrangement joins TRBV6-2 or TRBV6-3 to TRBJ2-2; TRBD1 matches 7 bases. Trimming cost V 6 bases and J 2 bases; bases outside gene matches: 9. Germline V gene data show CDR1 as MNHEY and CDR2 as SVGEGT. CDR3 length equals 16 residues. CDR3 DNA sequence: TGTGCCAGCAGCGACAGGGATTCAATCAACACCGGGGAGCTGTTTTTT. This codes for CASSDRDSINTGELFF.

Only a few counts were recorded for this clonotype. The genes are TRBV20-1 and TRBJ1-6; D is undetermined. The germline gives CDR1 DFQATT, CDR2 SNEGSKA (reference sequence). Trimming stripped 0 bases from V and 12 bases from J, with 18 bases between. The CDR3 runs 15 residues. The CDR3 DNA follows: TGCAGTGCTAGAGATCTGTGGGCAGGTAATGGACCCCTCCACTTT. It codes for CSARDLWAGNGPLHF.

This clonotype was detected only a few times. The rearrangement joins TRBV20-1 to TRBJ2-7; D is unclear. V was pared by 5 bases and J by 0 bases, with 8 bases between. The CDR3 is 12 amino acids. The germline V gene encodes CDR1 DFQATT and CDR2 SNEGSKA (reference sequence). The CDR3 reads CSASDVSYEQYF. The DNA for the CDR3 is TGCAGTGCTTCGGACGTCTCCTACGAGCAGTACTTC.

This clonotype came up a few times. V usage is TRBV4-3 and J usage is TRBJ2-2, with D uncertain. The CDR3 totals 13 residues. V was shortened by 1 base and J by 5 bases, with 5 bases between the two germline ends. Germline CDR1 reads LGHNA; CDR2 reads YSLEER. The CDR3 region has the DNA TGCGCCAGCAGCCAAGGCGCGACCGGGGAGCTGTTTTTT. Protein sequence: CASSQGATGELFF.

The chain has TRBV10-3 and TRBJ1-5; D possibly corresponds to TRBD1 (5 bases). Trimming left V 2 bases short and J 4 bases short, with 12 bases between. The CDR3 consists of 15 residues. CDR1 and CDR2 (germline): ENHRY, SYGVKD. The CDR3 protein is CAISEPGAGNQPQHF. The DNA for the CDR3 is TGTGCCATCAGTGAGCCCGGGGCCGGGAATCAGCCCCAGCATTTT.

The V gene is TRBV11-2, the J gene TRBJ2-5, with 7 bases fitting TRBD1. Germline CDR1 reads SGHAT; CDR2 reads FQNNGV. The CDR3 is 18 amino acids. V shed 2 bases, J shed 6 bases, and the junction held 18 bases outside the gene matches. CDR3: CASSLTQGQTLWRQTQYF. CDR3 DNA sequence: TGTGCCAGCAGCTTAACCCAGGGACAGACGCTCTGGAGACAGACCCAGTACTTC.

This clonotype was detected only a few times. The chain joins TRBV9 to TRBJ2-2, with 8 bases identical to TRBD2. Germline V gene sequence: CDR1 SGDLS, CDR2 YYNGEE. This CDR3 region has 15 residues. V lost 4 bases, J lost 6 bases, and 8 bases stayed unmatched. CDR3 residues: CASSTPRGGPGELFF. CDR3 nucleotides: TGTGCCAGCAGCACCCCTCGGGGGGGCCCCGGGGAGCTGTTTTTT.